What follows are 17 T cell receptor beta chains derived from one specimen sequenced in a study of blood T cells in healthy people across ages. Combining a sample-barcoded 5' primer with a J-beta primer mix, a second PCR ran for about 7 to 11 cycles. TCRdb fed the 5' RACE reads into MiXCR, producing one record per CDR3 protein. Of over a million distinct CDR3 sequences listed, approximately 39% are singletons. The sample comprised blood. The origin of the receptors is a woman between 18 and 29 years old in good health.

V is TRBV28 and J is TRBJ2-2; no clear D gene. The CDR3 has 12 amino acids. Germline V gene lookup returns CDR1 MDHEN and CDR2 SYDVKM. The V and J ends lost 6 bases and 7 bases respectively, with 9 bases between them. The chain's CDR3 is CASSLFGGELFF. The CDR3 DNA reads TGTGCCAGCAGCCTGTTTGGCGGGGAGCTGTTTTTT.

The chain couples TRBV5-1 to TRBJ2-3, with TRBD2 matching 7 bases. The germline CDR1 and CDR2 sequences are SGHRS and YFSETQ. V lost 7 bases, J lost 0 bases, and 5 bases stayed unmatched. CDR3 length: 14 amino acids. Written as DNA, the CDR3 is TGCGCCAGCCGCCGGGACTATAGCACAGATACGCAGTATTTT. Its protein is CASRRDYSTDTQYF.

The sample holds a few counts of this clonotype. The CDR3 DNA is TGCGCCAGCAGCTTGGACAAAGGGGGTCAGCCCCAGCATTTT. As protein: CASSLDKGGQPQHF. The chain joins TRBV5-1 to TRBJ1-5, with D tentatively TRBD1 (6 bases). CDR3 length: 14 amino acids. The germline V and J ends were trimmed by 0 bases and 6 bases, with 10 bases remaining between them. Germline V gene sequence: CDR1 SGHRS, CDR2 YFSETQ. Using reference TRBV5-1 and TRBJ1-5 for the parts outside the CDR3, the full variable domain is KAGVTQTPRYLIKTRGQQVTLSCSPISGHRSVSWYQQTPGQGLQFLFEYFSETQRNKGNFPGRFSGRQFSNSRSEMNVSTLELGDSALYLCASSLDKGGQPQHFGDGTRLSIL.

This chain connects TRBV5-1 to TRBJ2-3; D is undetermined. The CDR3 runs to 15 residues. Germline CDR1 and CDR2: SGHRS and YFSETQ. V gave up 1 base and J gave up 5 bases, with 14 bases separating them. The CDR3 nucleotides read TGCGCCAGCAGCTTGTCCTTGGGTGTAGGAGATACGCAGTATTTT. Translated, it gives CASSLSLGVGDTQYF.

The chain joins TRBV12-3 or TRBV12-4 to TRBJ2-1, with a weak D call TRBD2 (7 bases). The CDR3 extends over 16 amino acids. V lost 4 bases to trimming and J lost 7 bases, with 20 bases between them. The CDR3 protein is CASSWGGEGETNEQFF. CDR3 coding DNA: TGTGCCAGCAGTTGGGGTGGGGAGGGGGAAACAAATGAGCAGTTCTTC.

This clonotype was seen a single time. The chain couples TRBV29-1 to TRBJ2-1; D is perhaps TRBD2 (5 bases). CDR1 is SQVTM, CDR2 ANQGSEA, per germline. This CDR3 spans 11 amino acids. V was pared by 5 bases and J by 11 bases, with 13 bases between. This chain's CDR3 is CSVIRDPQQFF. The CDR3 coding sequence is TGCAGCGTTATTCGGGATCCACAGCAGTTCTTC.

The chain uses TRBV11-2 and TRBJ2-3; TRBD1 matches 8 bases. Germline V gene sequence: CDR1 SGHAT, CDR2 FQNNGV. The CDR3 spans 16 residues. The V gene end was trimmed by 5 bases and the J gene end by 4 bases; junction bases not matched to a gene: 11. This chain's CDR3 is CASSLYRDRNADTQYF. The CDR3 DNA follows: TGTGCCAGCAGCCTCTACCGGGACAGGAACGCAGATACGCAGTATTTT.

The genes are TRBV4-3 and TRBJ1-4, with 7 bases that match TRBD1. This CDR3 spans 15 amino acids. The ends lost 3 bases at V and 1 base at J; junction bases unmatched: 2. Germline values: CDR1 LGHNA, CDR2 YSLEER. CDR3 DNA sequence: TGCGCCAGCAGCCACCGACAGGGAACTAATGAAAAACTGTTTTTT. It is translated as CASSHRQGTNEKLFF.

This clonotype was counted only a few times. The CDR3 reads CAIAAFQETQYF. Written as DNA, the CDR3 is TGTGCCATCGCAGCCTTTCAAGAGACCCAGTACTTC. The chain is built from TRBV6-2 or TRBV6-3 and TRBJ2-5; no clear D. Germline V gene sequence: CDR1 MNHEY, CDR2 SVGEGT. CDR3 size: 12 residues. Trimming removed 10 bases from V and 2 bases from J, with 11 bases in between.

This chain uses TRBV10-3 with TRBJ1-1; no firm D call. There are 13 residues in the CDR3. Germline assignment: CDR1 ENHRY and CDR2 SYGVKD. Trimming stripped 3 bases from V and 4 bases from J, with 9 bases between. CDR3 residues: CAISDLIGTEAFF. The CDR3 region has the DNA TGTGCCATCAGTGACCTAATTGGCACTGAAGCTTTCTTT.

The chain recombines TRBV18 with TRBJ2-1; 11 nucleotides line up with TRBD2. The V segment lost 5 bases and the J segment 7 bases; nucleotides outside the gene matches: 7. In germline, CDR1 is KGHSH, CDR2 LQKENI. This CDR3 comprises 15 residues. The CDR3 is CASSRLAGWENEQFF. DNA of the CDR3: TGTGCCAGCTCAAGACTAGCGGGATGGGAAAATGAGCAGTTCTTC.

The chain carries TRBV4-3 and TRBJ2-1; 9 bases are a match to TRBD1. V lost 0 bases and J lost 8; bases outside the gene matches: 8. Germline CDR1 LGHNA, CDR2 YSLEER. This CDR3 comprises 16 residues. Here the CDR3 DNA reads TGCGCCAGCAGCCAAGATCTGAGACAGGGGGGATATGAGCAGTTCTTC. Translation gives CASSQDLRQGGYEQFF.

This clonotype was detected once. The chain is built from TRBV12-3 or TRBV12-4 and TRBJ1-1; D not certain. The CDR3 has 11 amino acids. The V gene lost 2 bases and the J gene lost 8 bases, with 6 bases spanning the gap. CDR3 residues: CASSLYQEAFF. CDR3 in DNA: TGTGCCAGCAGTTTATACCAGGAAGCTTTCTTT.

This clonotype was seen a handful of times. The chain combines TRBV6-6 with TRBJ1-6; 8 nucleotides match TRBD1. This CDR3 has 14 residues. With V trimmed by 4 bases and J by 9 bases, 5 bases remained unmatched. Germline assignment: CDR1 MNHNY and CDR2 SVGAGI (reference sequence). The CDR3 reads CASSWADRVSPLHF. The CDR3, as DNA: TGTGCCAGCAGTTGGGCGGACAGGGTTTCACCCCTCCACTTT.

Many counts were recorded for this clonotype. J is TRBJ2-7 and V is TRBV20-1; D is uncertain. Germline V gives CDR1 DFQATT, CDR2 SNEGSKA (reference sequence). The CDR3 totals 14 residues. V gave up 1 base and J gave up 2 bases, with 12 bases separating them. CDR3 protein: CSARGLGSTYEQYF. The CDR3, as DNA: TGCAGTGCTAGAGGGCTAGGGTCTACCTACGAGCAGTACTTC.

This clonotype occurred many times. The chain is built from TRBV9 and TRBJ2-3; possible D gene TRBD1, 5 bases. CDR1 is SGDLS and CDR2 is YYNGEE in the germline V gene. V dropped 0 bases and J dropped 0 bases, with 8 bases sitting between them. This CDR3 is built from 15 residues. The CDR3 spells CASSVGPGSTDTQYF. As DNA, the CDR3 is TGTGCCAGCAGCGTAGGTCCAGGGAGCACAGATACGCAGTATTTT.

This clonotype was counted only a few times. The chain couples TRBV12-3 or TRBV12-4 to TRBJ2-7; TRBD1 matches at 11 bases. The trim removed 6 bases at V and 6 bases at J, leaving 10 bases unmatched. The CDR3 totals 15 residues. The CDR3 reads CASRTSGTGGGEQYF. CDR3 coding DNA: TGTGCCAGCAGGACATCCGGGACAGGGGGTGGCGAGCAGTACTTC.